This TCR beta chain originates from a study of cytotoxic CD8 clonotypes in ibrutinib-treated CLL. Study results and limitations: Relative to age-matched healthy donors, clonality at baseline was higher, and it tracked circulating CD8+ T-cell counts. Stable or contracted on treatment, public clonotypes were also uncommon.

Germline values: CDR1 SEHNR, CDR2 FQNEAQ (reference sequence). This CDR3 has 16 residues. V was cut by 1 base and J by 0 bases, with 10 bases left in between. Turning to this clone: The target antigen is unknown.

TCRdb's table, derived via immunoSEQ multiplex PCR, lists solely in-frame clones and lacks some. The repertoire holds tens of thousands of clones, with 55% to 70% as singletons. The chain links TRBV7-9 to TRBJ1-3; perhaps TRBD1 as D (5 bases). The TCR sequence derives from a human donor with chronic lymphocytic leukemia. The specimen was PBMCs, collected after 24 months of ibrutinib treatment. The CDR3 region has the DNA TGTGCCAGCAGCTTAGATTGGGGGTTCTCTGGAAACACCATATATTTT. Amino acid sequence: CASSLDWGFSGNTIYF.